Presented here are 9 T cell receptor beta chains from one specimen sequenced in a study of T cell responses to AZD1222 COVID-19 vaccine. Sequencing used immunoSEQ multiplex PCR; TCRdb keeps in-frame clones, though not all of them. The repertoire holds some 120,000 clones, with just over 85% as singletons. The specimen comprised peripheral blood, sampled on day 0 of MenACWY control vaccination. These receptors were collected from an adult in good health.

The count of this clone is one. This chain connects TRBV18 to TRBJ2-3; D gene unclear. The germline V and J ends were trimmed by 1 base and 6 bases, with 11 bases remaining between them. The CDR3 has 14 amino acids. Germline CDR1 is KGHSH and CDR2 is LQKENI. CDR3 bases: TGTGCCAGCTCACCACGAAGCTTTCTTGATACGCAGTATTTT. It yields the protein CASSPRSFLDTQYF.

The rearrangement joins TRBV5-4 to TRBJ2-7; D is perhaps TRBD1 (6 bases). This CDR3 spans 15 amino acids. The V gene lost 4 bases and the J gene lost 1 base, with 15 bases spanning the gap. Germline V gene lookup returns CDR1 SGHNT and CDR2 YYREEE (reference sequence). DNA of the CDR3: TGTGCCAGCAGCCGACGACAGGTACGATCCTACGAGCAGTACTTC. Translating gives CASSRRQVRSYEQYF.

The chain carries TRBV10-1 and TRBJ2-3; D remains ambiguous. With 2 bases removed from V and 1 base from J, the gap between germline ends came to 4 bases. The germline CDR1 and CDR2 sequences are WNHNN and SYGVQD (reference sequence). This CDR3 has 13 amino acids. The CDR3 reads CASSEAGTDTQYF. CDR3 nucleotide sequence: TGCGCCAGCAGTGAGGCGGGCACAGATACGCAGTATTTT.

The V call is TRBV12-5, the J call TRBJ2-1, with 8 positions matching TRBD1. This CDR3 is 17 amino acids long. Losses at the gene ends were 3 bases for V and 8 bases for J; bases not matched to a gene: 15. Germline V gives CDR1 LGHNT, CDR2 FRNRAP. The DNA for the CDR3 is TGTGCTAGTGGTTTTCTGTCAGGGGGCGGCCTGGTCCATGAGCAGTTCTTC. It specifies CASGFLSGGGLVHEQFF. Combining the CDR3 with reference TRBV12-5 and TRBJ2-1 gives the whole variable domain DARVTQTPRHKVTEMGQEVTMRCQPILGHNTVFWYRQTMMQGLELLAYFRNRAPLDDSGMPKDRFSAEMPDATLATLKIQPSEPRDSAVYFCASGFLSGGGLVHEQFFGPGTRLTVL.

The rearrangement joins TRBV10-1 to TRBJ2-1; a weak D match, TRBD2 (6 bases). Germline CDR1 is WNHNN and CDR2 is SYGVQD (reference sequence). Trimming took off 2 bases at V and 8 bases at J, with 13 bases between the two ends. The CDR3 contains 14 residues. CDR3 bases: TGCGCCAGCAGTGAGACCGGGAGAGCCCATGAGCAGTTCTTC. This sequence encodes CASSETGRAHEQFF.

This clone was counted a single time. The chain links TRBV9 to TRBJ2-5; TRBD2 matches at 10 bases. The V segment lost 1 base and the J segment 5 bases; nucleotides outside the gene matches: 8. This CDR3 has 16 amino acids. Germline CDR1 is SGDLS and CDR2 is YYNGEE. This CDR3 reads CASSVNQGLALETQYF. CDR3 DNA sequence: TGTGCCAGCAGCGTAAACCAGGGACTAGCGTTGGAGACCCAGTACTTC.

The rearrangement links TRBV25-1 to TRBJ2-7; the D gene is possibly TRBD1 (6 bases). V lost 3 bases and J lost 4, with 10 bases in between. In germline, CDR1 is MGHDK, CDR2 SYGVNS. CDR3 size: 13 residues. The CDR3: CASSEGARYEQYF. CDR3 sequence (DNA): TGTGCCAGCAGTGAGGGGGCGCGGTACGAGCAGTACTTC.

This chain joins TRBV6-5 and TRBJ1-2, with D possibly matching TRBD1 (5 bases). Trimming took off 2 bases at V and 5 bases at J, with 9 bases between the two ends. CDR1 is MNHEY, CDR2 SVGAGI, per germline. The CDR3 consists of 13 residues. The CDR3 DNA is TGTGCCAGCAGTTACGACAGTGCGTATGGCTACACCTTC. It is translated as CASSYDSAYGYTF.

In its sample, this clone was seen once. CDR3 nucleotides: TGCGCCAGCAGTGAGTCGAAGGGGGGCCTGGAGACCCAGTACTTC. Translation: CASSESKGGLETQYF. This chain joins TRBV10-1 and TRBJ2-5; D possibly matches TRBD1 or TRBD2 (6 bases each). Germline V lookup: CDR1 WNHNN, CDR2 SYGVQD (reference sequence). V lost 0 bases to trimming and J lost 5 bases, with 13 bases between them. CDR3 length equals 15 residues.